The next 18 T cell receptor beta chains were all read from a single sample in a study of blood T cells in healthy people across ages. A second PCR, run for about 6 to 12 cycles, used a sample-barcoded 5' primer plus a J-beta primer mix. TCRdb called the 5' RACE reads again in MiXCR, with one record for every CDR3 protein. The table includes around 850,000 distinct CDR3 sequences, 35% to 40% detected once. Input material: blood. The receptors were sampled from a man between 18 and 29 years old in good health.

CDR3 DNA sequence: TGTGCCACCAGCAGAGACGACGTGAGCGGGGGGTACAATGAGCAGTTCTTC. Encoded protein: CATSRDDVSGGYNEQFF. The chain couples TRBV15 to TRBJ2-1; 9 bases map to TRBD2. V lost 0 bases, J lost 4 bases, and 7 bases stayed unmatched. Per the germline V gene, CDR1 is LNHNV and CDR2 is YYDKDF (reference sequence). The CDR3 is made up of 17 amino acids.

At least ten counts were recorded for this clonotype. V is TRBV27 and J is TRBJ2-3, with TRBD1 identical over 8 bases. Trimming at V came to 4 bases and at J to 11 bases, leaving 5 bases not matched to a gene. CDR3 size: 12 residues. In germline, CDR1 is MNHEY, CDR2 SMNVEV (reference sequence). CDR3 amino acids: CASSYTGTGQYF. In DNA form, the CDR3 reads TGTGCCAGCAGTTATACCGGGACAGGGCAGTATTTT.

This chain links TRBV20-1 with TRBJ2-1; TRBD1 matches at 9 bases. Germline V gives CDR1 DFQATT, CDR2 SNEGSKA (reference sequence). The CDR3 totals 14 residues. Trimming at V came to 5 bases and at J to 2 bases, leaving 4 bases not matched to a gene. CDR3 sequence (DNA): TGCAGTGCTCGATGGACAGGGGCCTACAATGAGCAGTTCTTC. Protein: CSARWTGAYNEQFF.

This clonotype was seen more than once but under ten times. The chain combines TRBV6-2 or TRBV6-3 with TRBJ2-5; D not certain. CDR1 MNHEY and CDR2 SVGEGT come from the germline V gene. The CDR3 is 14 amino acids. The V gene lost 6 bases and the J gene lost 4 bases, with 15 bases spanning the gap. This CDR3 is CASRKRADRETQYF. Written as DNA, the CDR3 is TGTGCCAGCAGGAAAAGGGCCGACCGAGAGACCCAGTACTTC.

This clonotype has just one count. This sequence may be a read error, since a much larger clone differs from it by one base. The CDR3 sequence: CASSSQEGGRDEQYF. CDR3 nucleotide sequence: TGTGCCAGCAGCTCCCAGGAAGGGGGACGGGACGAGCAGTACTTC. This sequence joins TRBV7-2 and TRBJ2-7, with D perhaps TRBD1 (6 bases). This CDR3 is built from 15 residues. Germline V CDR1 and CDR2: SGHTA, FQGNSA. V lost 4 bases to trimming and J lost 5 bases, with 18 bases between them.

This clonotype was found a few times. The chain recombines TRBV4-3 with TRBJ2-7; 7 nucleotides match TRBD1. CDR3 size: 17 residues. Trimming cost V 0 bases and J 6 bases; bases outside gene matches: 14. The germline CDR1 and CDR2 sequences are LGHNA and YSLEER. The CDR3 nucleotides are TGCGCCAGCAGCCAAGAGGCCCTGGCGACAGGGAATCGCGAGCAGTACTTC. This translates into CASSQEALATGNREQYF.

The V call is TRBV4-2, the J call TRBJ2-6; 8 bases fit TRBD1. Germline V gene sequence: CDR1 LGHNA, CDR2 YNFKEQ. The CDR3 is made up of 17 amino acids. V was clipped by 1 base and J by 0 bases; unmatched bases: 2. In DNA form, the CDR3 reads TGTGCCAGCAGCCAAGTGACAGGGGACTCTGGGGCCAACGTCCTGACTTTC. It translates to CASSQVTGDSGANVLTF.

The chain is built from TRBV12-3 or TRBV12-4 and TRBJ2-3; D remains ambiguous. Trimming stripped 5 bases from V and 15 bases from J, with 24 bases between. This CDR3 contains 14 residues. Here the CDR3 DNA reads TGTGCCAGCAGTCCCCAACTAACTACAGATATGCAATATTTT. Translated: CASSPQLTTDMQYF.

This clonotype was counted between two and nine times. The chain recombines TRBV10-2 with TRBJ2-5; 10 bases fit TRBD1. V lost 6 bases and J lost 7; bases outside the gene matches: 5. Germline CDR1 and CDR2: WSHSY and SAAADI. The CDR3 extends over 13 amino acids. For the CDR3, the DNA is TGCGCCAGCAGCCAGGGACAGGGGTGGACCCAGTACTTC. As protein: CASSQGQGWTQYF.

The chain combines TRBV7-9 with TRBJ1-2, with D maybe TRBD1 (5 bases). Trimming removed 5 bases at V and 3 bases at J, with 16 bases between. Germline CDR1 is SEHNR and CDR2 is FQNEAQ (reference sequence). CDR3 length equals 15 residues. CDR3 in DNA: TGTGCCAGCAGCCCCAATACCGGGGGGTACTATGGCTACACCTTC. Its translation: CASSPNTGGYYGYTF. The full variable domain, completed using reference TRBV7-9 and TRBJ1-2, is DTGVSQNPRHKITKRGQNVTFRCDPISEHNRLYWYRQTLGQGPEFLTYFQNEAQLEKSRLLSDRFSAERPKGSFSTLEIQRTEQGDSAMYLCASSPNTGGYYGYTFGSGTRLTVV.

V usage is TRBV9 and J usage is TRBJ2-5; perhaps TRBD2 as D (5 bases). The J call is in doubt because the DNA end fits TRBJ2-7 better. Germline CDR1 reads SGDLS; CDR2 reads YYNGEE. The CDR3 runs to 15 residues. The CDR3 nucleotides are TGTGCCAGCAGCAAGAAGTCTTACCTCGGGGACGAGCAGTACTTC. Its translation: CASSKKSYLGDEQYF.

A note on this clonotype: With a much larger clone just one base away, this may be a read error. The chain is built from TRBV7-8 and TRBJ2-1; 10 bases are a match to TRBD1. The CDR3 runs to 16 residues. The V segment lost 2 bases and the J segment 9 bases; nucleotides outside the gene matches: 10. Germline assignment: CDR1 SGHVS and CDR2 FQNEAQ. This CDR3 is CASSLRPGQGFSEQFF. CDR3 in DNA: TGTGCCAGCAGCTTAAGGCCGGGACAGGGGTTCAGTGAGCAGTTCTTC.

The V gene is TRBV3-1, the J gene TRBJ2-5; no clear D gene. V was shortened by 0 bases and J by 1 base, with 12 bases between the two germline ends. Germline V gives CDR1 LGHDT, CDR2 YNNKEL (reference sequence). This CDR3 contains 16 residues. CDR3 residues: CASSQDLAAAQETQYF. The CDR3 coding sequence is TGTGCCAGCAGCCAAGATCTGGCGGCAGCCCAAGAGACCCAGTACTTC.

Points on this clonotype: A much larger clone is a single base away; this may be a read error. The CDR3 sequence is CASSLDRGGIAKNIQYF. In DNA form, the CDR3 reads TGTGCCAGCAGCTTAGACCGGGGGGGGATTGCCAAAAACATTCAGTACTTC. V gene TRBV7-2 combines with J gene TRBJ2-4; 8 bases are shared with TRBD2. Germline trimming cut 1 base from V and 1 base from J; bases unmatched to any gene: 6. The CDR3 is 17 amino acids. Germline V gives CDR1 SGHTA, CDR2 FQGNSA.

This clonotype was counted a few times. Since a much larger clone is just one base distant, this may be a read error. The chain combines TRBV12-3 or TRBV12-4 with TRBJ1-2, with D maybe TRBD1 (5 bases). This CDR3 region has 12 residues. The V end was cut by 3 bases, the J end by 4 bases, with 6 bases between. CDR3 sequence (DNA): TGTGCCAGCAGTTTTCAGGGCTATGGCTACACCTTC. Translated: CASSFQGYGYTF.

Ten or more counts support this clonotype. The chain couples TRBV5-1 to TRBJ2-5, with 8 bases fitting TRBD1. TRBJ2-7 matches the DNA end more closely, so the J call is doubtful. CDR1 is SGHRS, CDR2 YFSETQ, per germline. CDR3 size: 16 residues. The CDR3 region is CASSLYRTGSVDEQYF. DNA of the CDR3: TGCGCCAGCAGCTTGTATCGGACAGGGTCAGTGGACGAGCAGTACTTC.

This chain links TRBV20-1 with TRBJ2-3, with TRBD2 matching 9 bases. The ends lost 1 base at V and 2 bases at J; junction bases unmatched: 13. The CDR3 has 18 amino acids. The germline V gene has CDR1 DFQATT and CDR2 SNEGSKA (reference sequence). CDR3 bases: TGCAGTGCTAGAGGGCTAGCGGGGCTGGACCCCCCCACAGATACGCAGTATTTT. Its translation is CSARGLAGLDPPTDTQYF.

This clonotype was observed once. J is TRBJ2-7 and V is TRBV27; 8 nucleotides match TRBD2. CDR3 length: 14 amino acids. The germline V gene encodes CDR1 MNHEY and CDR2 SMNVEV (reference sequence). After removal of 6 bases from V and 3 bases from J, the junction contained 7 bases not matched to a gene. The DNA for the CDR3 is TGTGCCAGCAGCGCGGGGGGAGGCTTCTACGAGCAGTACTTC. Translating gives CASSAGGGFYEQYF.